Listed below are T cell receptor beta chains from one sample, sequenced in a study of a mutant IDH1 vaccine in newly diagnosed glioma. Method: immunoSEQ multiplex PCR; TCRdb's copy keeps in-frame clones and lacks some. This table holds tens of thousands of clones, over 70% found once. The source material was PBMCs, sampled from a glioma patient treated with radiotherapy, temozolomide or both. The receptors shown here come from a man aged 25 to 40 with glioma. Both conserved end residues are part of each CDR3. A D gene is named only where the DNA matches it firmly. A row's size may be missing; if present it is once, few, many or a size class.

v_gene,abundance,j_gene,d_gene,CDR3aa,CDR3nt
TRBV6-1,few,TRBJ1-1,-,CASTGGGSDAEAFF,TGTGCCAGCACCGGGGGGGGATCGGATGCTGAAGCTTTCTTT
TRBV10-1,-,TRBJ2-5,-,CASSATTQETQYF,TGCGCCAGCAGTGCTACTACCCAAGAGACCCAGTACTTC
TRBV7-9,-,TRBJ2-1,TRBD2,CASSLARTSGEDEQFF,TGTGCCAGCAGCTTAGCCCGGACTAGCGGAGAGGATGAGCAGTTCTTC
TRBV2,-,TRBJ2-7,TRBD1,CATATGRGHEEQYF,TGTGCCACCGCCACAGGCAGGGGGCACGAGGAGCAGTACTTC
TRBV27,-,TRBJ1-1,TRBD1,CASSQDRGTEAFF,TGTGCCAGCAGTCAGGACAGGGGAACTGAAGCTTTCTTT
TRBV5-6,-,TRBJ1-5,-,CASSPYGEASNQPQHF,TGTGCCAGCAGCCCGTACGGGGAAGCTAGCAATCAGCCCCAGCATTTT
TRBV2,few,TRBJ2-3,-,CASSGGTASTDTQYF,TGTGCCAGCAGTGGCGGGACAGCCAGCACAGATACGCAGTATTTT
TRBV19,-,TRBJ2-1,-,CASISSGNEQFF,TGTGCCAGTATATCTTCCGGCAATGAGCAGTTCTTC
TRBV10-3,-,TRBJ2-3,-,CAISESSGDTQYF,TGTGCCATCAGTGAGTCGTCAGGAGATACGCAGTATTTT
TRBV27,-,TRBJ2-3,-,CASTERDSTDTQYF,TGTGCCAGCACAGAACGGGACAGCACAGATACGCAGTATTTT
TRBV28,-,TRBJ2-7,TRBD1,CASSLQGAGLYEQYF,TGTGCCAGCAGTTTACAGGGGGCTGGCCTCTACGAGCAGTACTTC
TRBV4-1,-,TRBJ2-7,TRBD1,CASSPGQGGYEQYF,TGCGCCAGCAGCCCCGGACAGGGCGGTTACGAGCAGTACTTC
TRBV9,once,TRBJ2-3,TRBD2,CASSAYTGGKDTQYF,TGTGCCAGCAGCGCGTATACGGGGGGGAAGGATACGCAGTATTTT
TRBV5-1,-,TRBJ1-2,-,CASSPAGMDYGYTF,TGCGCCAGCAGCCCAGCGGGGATGGACTATGGCTACACCTTC
TRBV4-3,few,TRBJ2-2,TRBD1,CASSQGLPGQATGELFF,TGCGCCAGCAGCCAAGGCTTACCGGGACAGGCTACCGGGGAGCTGTTTTTT
TRBV6-1,few,TRBJ2-1,-,CASIAGLGEQFF,TGTGCCAGCATTGCCGGCCTGGGTGAGCAGTTCTTC